Below, 18 T cell receptor beta chains from the same sample are listed, as sequenced in a study of vaccination effects on CD4 cells after COVID-19 (dated by TCRdb to 2021 to 2024). Libraries were built with the immunoSEQ multiplex PCR assay. TCRdb's version of the immuneACCESS table is confined to in-frame rearrangements and falls short of the full clone set. An unresolved V gene accounts for under half of the shortfall where checked; the remainder is of unknown origin. The sample has 50,000 to 60,000 clones on record, about 74% of them singletons. Together, the top ten hold approximately 2.8% of the sample. After 10 to 11 days of culture, CD4+ T cells were isolated with the EasySep CD4+ T cell isolation kit. Their antigen targets remain unknown. The sample here was CD4+ T cells from PBMCs cultured without peptide, taken before COVID-19 vaccination. The receptors here all came from a human donor who received a COVID-19 vaccine.

The chain recombines TRBV6-5 with TRBJ2-7; 10 bases are a match to TRBD1. The CDR3 is made up of 15 amino acids. Trimming took 6 bases from V and 3 from J; bases not matched to a gene: 8. Germline V lookup: CDR1 MNHEY, CDR2 SVGAGI. CDR3 DNA: TGTGCCAGCAGGCCTGGGACAGGGGTAGGCTACGAGCAGTACGTC. Protein product: CASRPGTGVGYEQYV.

The J gene is TRBJ1-3, the V gene TRBV5-6; 7 nucleotides agree with TRBD1. With 4 bases clipped from V and 0 bases from J, the junction kept 1 base outside the gene matches. Germline CDR1 and CDR2: SGHDT and YYEEEE. This CDR3 contains 14 residues. CDR3 region: CASSRTGSGNTIYF. CDR3 nucleotide sequence: TGTGCCAGCAGCCGGACAGGCTCTGGAAACACCATATATTTT.

The chain is built from TRBV19 and TRBJ1-4; 7 bases line up with TRBD1. The ends lost 5 bases at V and 3 bases at J; junction bases unmatched: 6. From germline, CDR1 is LNHDA and CDR2 SQIVND (reference sequence). The CDR3 extends over 15 amino acids. The CDR3 nucleotides read TGTGCCAGTAGTTCAGGGAGGGGGCCTAATGAAAAACTGTTTTTT. It is translated as CASSSGRGPNEKLFF.

The V and J genes are TRBV5-1 and TRBJ1-3; 12 bases agree with TRBD1. Looked up from germline, CDR1 is SGHRS and CDR2 is YFSETQ. Unmatched junction bases numbered 3, after V lost 4 bases and J lost 4 bases. CDR3 length: 15 amino acids. The CDR3 sequence is CASSAGTGGGNTIYF. Written as DNA, the CDR3 is TGCGCCAGCAGCGCGGGGACAGGGGGCGGAAACACCATATATTTT.

The genes are TRBV6-5 and TRBJ1-2; 8 bases match TRBD1. The CDR3 consists of 15 residues. Germline CDR1 and CDR2: MNHEY and SVGAGI. After removal of 5 bases from V and 7 bases from J, the junction contained 12 bases not matched to a gene. In DNA form, the CDR3 reads TGTGCCAGCAGTACTGGACAGGGAATATTATCTGGCTACACCTTC. Residues: CASSTGQGILSGYTF.

In this sample, this clone turned up once. The CDR3 is CASSLTGSSYNEQFF. The CDR3 DNA reads TGTGCCAGCAGCCTGACAGGGAGCTCCTACAATGAGCAGTTCTTC. V is TRBV5-5 and J is TRBJ2-1; 7 bases fit TRBD1. The V and J ends lost 4 bases and 0 bases, in that order; junction bases with no gene match: 4. Germline values: CDR1 SGHKS, CDR2 YYEKEE (reference sequence). This CDR3 region has 15 residues. The full variable domain, with the rest looked up from reference TRBV5-5 and TRBJ2-1, is DAGVTQSPTHLIKTRGQQVTLRCSPISGHKSVSWYQQVLGQGPQFIFQYYEKEERGRGNFPDRFSARQFPNYSSELNVNALLLGDSALYLCASSLTGSSYNEQFFGPGTRLTVL.

The rearrangement joins TRBV5-1 to TRBJ2-6; D may be TRBD1 (5 bases). Trimming took 3 bases from V and 1 from J, leaving 8 bases between them. This CDR3 is built from 15 residues. Germline assignment: CDR1 SGHRS and CDR2 YFSETQ. The CDR3 reads CASSSQGSGANVLTF. The DNA of the CDR3 is TGCGCCAGCAGCTCCCAGGGATCTGGGGCCAACGTCCTGACTTTC. Full variable domain (missing parts from reference TRBV5-1 and TRBJ2-6): KAGVTQTPRYLIKTRGQQVTLSCSPISGHRSVSWYQQTPGQGLQFLFEYFSETQRNKGNFPGRFSGRQFSNSRSEMNVSTLELGDSALYLCASSSQGSGANVLTFGAGSRLTVL.

In its sample, this clone was seen once. This chain joins TRBV28 and TRBJ1-1, with a tentative D call TRBD1 (6 bases). The CDR3 covers 14 residues. Trimming pared 4 bases from V and 4 bases from J, leaving 13 bases between. Germline values: CDR1 MDHEN, CDR2 SYDVKM. This CDR3 reads CASSSEGVSTEAFF. CDR3 DNA sequence: TGTGCCAGCAGTTCGGAGGGGGTGAGCACTGAAGCTTTCTTT.

J is TRBJ1-1 and V is TRBV6-5; the D gene is possibly TRBD1 (5 bases). Per the germline V gene, CDR1 is MNHEY and CDR2 is SVGAGI. V lost 8 bases and J 5 bases, leaving 21 bases between the germline ends. The CDR3 runs 15 residues. The CDR3 DNA reads TGTGCCAGCGGCCCCGGGAGGGGCAGGAGGACTGAAGCTTTCTTT. It yields the protein CASGPGRGRRTEAFF.

The J gene is TRBJ2-1, the V gene TRBV9, with D uncertain. From germline, CDR1 is SGDLS and CDR2 YYNGEE. CDR3 length equals 14 residues. V lost 1 base and J lost 2, with 7 bases in between. The CDR3 coding sequence is TGTGCCAGCAGCGTACAGGCAGCCTACAATGAGCAGTTCTTC. Translated, it gives CASSVQAAYNEQFF.

V and J are TRBV9 and TRBJ2-1, with a possible D match to TRBD2 (5 bases). The CDR3 covers 15 residues. Germline V lookup: CDR1 SGDLS, CDR2 YYNGEE. V lost 4 bases and J lost 1, with 12 bases in between. The CDR3 spells CASSPTEGSYNEQFF. CDR3 DNA sequence: TGTGCCAGCAGCCCCACCGAGGGTTCCTACAATGAGCAGTTCTTC.

The chain combines TRBV28 with TRBJ1-1; the D gene is possibly TRBD1 (5 bases). The ends were cut back, 5 bases at V and 9 bases at J, with 13 bases in the middle. The CDR3 sequence is 12 residues long. CDR1 MDHEN and CDR2 SYDVKM come from the germline V gene. CDR3 coding DNA: TGTGCCAGCAGTACGGGGGAGTTTAAAGCTTTCTTT. This sequence encodes CASSTGEFKAFF. Full variable domain (missing parts from reference TRBV28 and TRBJ1-1): DVKVTQSSRYLVKRTGEKVFLECVQDMDHENMFWYRQDPGLGLRLIYFSYDVKMKEKGDIPEGYSVSREKKERFSLILESASTNQTSMYLCASSTGEFKAFFGQGTRLTVV.

The gene calls are TRBV7-2 and TRBJ2-7; D unresolved. There are 15 residues in the CDR3. Germline-derived CDR1 and CDR2 are SGHTA and FQGNSA. With 1 base removed from V and 6 bases from J, the gap between germline ends came to 16 bases. In DNA, the CDR3 is TGTGCCAGCAGCTTAGAACCAGGAACATCATCCGAGCAGTACGTC. It encodes CASSLEPGTSSEQYV.

The chain couples TRBV21-1 to TRBJ2-5; the table's TRBD1 call for D was not verified on the DNA. TRBV21-1 is given as a pseudogene. CDR3 size: 16 residues. The CDR3 DNA sequence: TGTGCCAGCAGCAAAGGGTTAGGGACACTTCAAGAGACCCAGTACTTC. It yields the protein CASSKGLGTLQETQYF.

The chain has TRBV6-5 and TRBJ1-1; D gene uncertain. Germline V CDR1 and CDR2: MNHEY, SVGAGI. This CDR3 has 11 amino acids. V gave up 5 bases and J gave up 8 bases, with 9 bases separating them. CDR3 in amino acids: CASSTVTEAFF. CDR3 bases: TGTGCCAGCAGTACAGTAACGGAAGCTTTCTTT.

CDR3 in amino acids: CASSSQSTDTQYF. In DNA form, the CDR3 reads TGCGCCAGCAGCTCCCAGAGCACAGATACGCAGTATTTT. The V and J genes are TRBV5-1 and TRBJ2-3; D call uncertain. CDR1 is SGHRS and CDR2 is YFSETQ in the germline V gene. The CDR3 has 13 amino acids. Trimming cost V 3 bases and J 0 bases, with 5 bases left between them. Drawing the rest from reference TRBV5-1 and TRBJ2-3, the complete variable domain is KAGVTQTPRYLIKTRGQQVTLSCSPISGHRSVSWYQQTPGQGLQFLFEYFSETQRNKGNFPGRFSGRQFSNSRSEMNVSTLELGDSALYLCASSSQSTDTQYFGPGTRLTVL.

This rearrangement joins TRBV28 to TRBJ1-5; D is ambiguous. Germline CDR1 is MDHEN and CDR2 is SYDVKM. The CDR3 covers 14 residues. Deletions cut 6 bases from V and 0 bases from J, with 9 bases between. The CDR3 is CASRGVNSNQPQHF. In nucleotides, the CDR3 is TGTGCCAGCAGGGGAGTTAATAGCAATCAGCCCCAGCATTTT.

The J gene is TRBJ1-6, the V gene TRBV9; 7 positions agree with TRBD1. The CDR3 spans 14 residues. V lost 4 bases to trimming and J lost 11 bases; unmatched junction nucleotides: 9. CDR1 is SGDLS and CDR2 is YYNGEE in the germline V gene. This CDR3 is CASSRDSARTPLHF. The CDR3 bases are TGTGCCAGCAGCAGGGACAGCGCCAGGACACCCCTCCACTTT.